This entry lists 31 T cell receptor beta chains sequenced from one sample in a study of read filtering for tumor transcriptome and immune sequencing. The library was built from around 0.4 ug RNA with molecular barcoded adaptors for alpha/delta and beta/gamma chains. One entry per CDR3 protein, called by TCRdb with MiXCR from the reads. Among about 2,500 distinct CDR3 sequences listed, 60% to 70% were seen once. The sample consisted of a population of CD138-negative cells sorted from bone marrow. The receptors originated from a donor aged 40 or over with multiple myeloma. This table probably holds off-target reads from a library built for another chain.

This clonotype was recorded a few times. This chain uses TRBV3-1 with TRBJ2-1, with 9 bases matching TRBD2. Germline V gene data show CDR1 as LGHDT and CDR2 as YNNKEL (reference sequence). The trim removed 4 bases at V and 9 bases at J, leaving 10 bases unmatched. The CDR3 is made up of 15 amino acids. DNA for the CDR3: TGTGCCAGCAGCCCCCGAGCGGGAGCGGGGGGTGAGCAGTTCTTC. It is translated as CASSPRAGAGGEQFF.

V is TRBV27 and J is TRBJ2-7, with a weak D call TRBD2 (6 bases). Germline-derived CDR1 and CDR2 are MNHEY and SMNVEV (reference sequence). The V and J ends lost 2 bases and 3 bases respectively, with 8 bases between them. The CDR3 has 13 amino acids. The CDR3 DNA reads as TGTGCCAGCAGTTTAATCGGGAGCTACGAGCAGTACTTC. Its protein product is CASSLIGSYEQYF.

This clonotype was found a few times. V and J are TRBV20-1 and TRBJ2-7; D uncertain. The V end lost 5 bases, the J end lost 0 bases, and 11 bases lay between the germline ends. The CDR3 totals 13 residues. Germline V lookup: CDR1 DFQATT, CDR2 SNEGSKA (reference sequence). The DNA for the CDR3 is TGCAGTGCTGGACGGCAGGCCTCCTACGAGCAGTACTTC. It encodes CSAGRQASYEQYF.

This clonotype has a handful of counts. The chain employs TRBV28 and TRBJ2-1; D remains unclear. CDR3 length: 13 amino acids. CDR1 is MDHEN, CDR2 SYDVKM, per germline. V lost 6 bases, J lost 3 bases, and 9 bases lay in between. CDR3 DNA sequence: TGTGCCAGCAGCCAGAGAGGCTACAATGAGCAGTTCTTC. Translation: CASSQRGYNEQFF.

The rearrangement links TRBV7-3 to TRBJ1-2, with D perhaps TRBD1 (5 bases). The CDR3 extends over 13 amino acids. Trimming stripped 5 bases from V and 6 bases from J, with 13 bases between. Germline CDR1 SGHTA, CDR2 FQGTGA. CDR3 sequence reads: CASSGGVGNGYTF. The CDR3, as DNA: TGTGCCAGCAGCGGAGGGGTCGGGAATGGCTACACCTTC.

The rearrangement links TRBV11-2 to TRBJ2-7; D ambiguous. V gave up 4 bases and J gave up 6 bases, with 10 bases separating them. The CDR3 is made up of 12 amino acids. Per the germline V gene, CDR1 is SGHAT and CDR2 is FQNNGV. CDR3 in amino acids: CASSSLGGEQYF. Here the CDR3 DNA reads TGTGCCAGCAGCTCCCTGGGTGGCGAGCAGTACTTC.

With regard to this clonotype: The germline gene is not matched at one end of the junction; a read error may be the cause. The chain joins TRBV6-2 or TRBV6-3 to TRBJ2-1; D not resolved. Germline V gene data show CDR1 as MNHEY and CDR2 as SVGEGT. The CDR3 loop spans 11 amino acids. CDR3 DNA sequence: TGTGCCAGCGGTTACTTTCATGAGCAGTTCTTC. Its translation: CASGYFHEQFF.

This clonotype has a handful of counts. With a much larger clone just one base away, this may be a read error. This chain joins TRBV4-2 and TRBJ1-1; 8 bases line up with TRBD1. Germline trimming cut 0 bases from V and 4 bases from J; bases unmatched to any gene: 4. Germline CDR1 LGHNA, CDR2 YNFKEQ. The CDR3 is made up of 15 amino acids. The CDR3 here is CASSQDATGATEAFF. CDR3 nucleotides: TGTGCCAGCAGCCAAGATGCGACAGGGGCCACTGAAGCTTTCTTT.

The chain employs TRBV20-1 and TRBJ1-1; D is undetermined. The CDR3 loop spans 12 amino acids. Germline loops: CDR1 DFQATT, CDR2 SNEGSKA (reference sequence). Trimming removed 1 base at V and 4 bases at J, with 7 bases between. CDR3 sequence (DNA): TGCAGTGCTAGAGTAGGCGGCACTGAAGCTTTCTTT. Its protein is CSARVGGTEAFF.

This clonotype was observed a handful of times. V is TRBV20-1 and J is TRBJ2-3; the match to TRBD2 covers 14 bases. The CDR3 consists of 16 residues. Germline CDR1 DFQATT, CDR2 SNEGSKA (reference sequence). The ends lost 1 base at V and 4 bases at J; junction bases unmatched: 4. The CDR3 bases are TGCAGTGCTAGAGCAAGACTAGCGGGAGGGCCAGATACGCAGTATTTT. Translating it yields CSARARLAGGPDTQYF.

This chain uses TRBV29-1 with TRBJ2-3; 9 nucleotides line up with TRBD1. Germline V gene sequence: CDR1 SQVTM, CDR2 ANQGSEA. V shed 7 bases and J 3 bases; nucleotides not matched to a gene: 8. The CDR3 covers 14 residues. The CDR3, as DNA: TGCAGCGCCTTACCGGGACAGGGAACAGATACGCAGTATTTT. It encodes CSALPGQGTDTQYF.

This clonotype was observed a few times. The chain uses TRBV5-6 and TRBJ2-7; 10 bases line up with TRBD2. Germline values: CDR1 SGHDT, CDR2 YYEEEE. J lost 3 bases, V lost 5 bases, and 5 bases had no gene match. This CDR3 comprises 14 residues. CDR3 protein: CASSRTSGVYEQYF. DNA for the CDR3: TGTGCCAGCAGTCGGACTAGCGGTGTCTACGAGCAGTACTTC.

The chain uses TRBV12-3 or TRBV12-4 and TRBJ1-5; D is uncertain. CDR3 size: 13 residues. V was cut by 2 bases and J by 4 bases, with 6 bases left in between. The chain's CDR3 is CASSLKDNQPQHF. CDR3 bases: TGTGCCAGCAGTTTAAAAGATAATCAGCCCCAGCATTTT.

This sequence joins TRBV7-2 and TRBJ2-3; a possible D gene is TRBD1 (5 bases). In germline, CDR1 is SGHTA, CDR2 FQGNSA. V was clipped by 0 bases and J by 5 bases, with 9 bases between them. This CDR3 spans 14 amino acids. The CDR3 bases are TGTGCCAGCAGCTTAGCAGGGGTGGTAGATACGCAGTATTTT. Protein sequence: CASSLAGVVDTQYF.

This chain uses TRBV7-2 with TRBJ2-1; 14 bases are shared with TRBD2. CDR1 and CDR2 from the germline V gene are SGHTA and FQGNSA. The CDR3 is made up of 14 amino acids. Unmatched junction bases numbered 2, after V lost 4 bases and J lost 9 bases. The CDR3 coding sequence is TGTGCCAGCAGCTGGGGACTAGCGGGAGCTGAGCAGTTCTTC. Translated: CASSWGLAGAEQFF.

The rearrangement links TRBV7-9 to TRBJ1-6; possible D gene TRBD1, 5 bases. V lost 3 bases, J lost 9 bases, and 12 bases lay in between. The germline CDR1 and CDR2 sequences are SEHNR and FQNEAQ (reference sequence). CDR3 size: 14 residues. The CDR3 DNA reads TGTGCCAGCAGCTTCGGGCAGGGTGTTTCACCCCTCCACTTT. Residues: CASSFGQGVSPLHF.

In its sample, this clonotype is large (0.1 to 1%). V and J are TRBV29-1 and TRBJ2-7; TRBD1 is a possible D gene (5 bases). Looked up from germline, CDR1 is SQVTM and CDR2 is ANQGSEA. The CDR3 consists of 13 residues. Trimming pared 3 bases from V and 7 bases from J, leaving 16 bases between. The CDR3 is CSVEGRGGREQYF. The CDR3 coding sequence is TGCAGCGTTGAGGGGCGTGGTGGGCGGGAGCAGTACTTC.

The V and J genes are TRBV27 and TRBJ1-5; tentatively, D is TRBD1 (5 bases). Germline V gives CDR1 MNHEY, CDR2 SMNVEV (reference sequence). The V gene lost 6 bases and the J gene lost 6 bases, with 15 bases spanning the gap. The CDR3 consists of 14 residues. Written as DNA, the CDR3 is TGTGCCAGCAGCTCACAAGGGACTGGTCAGCCCCAGCATTTT. This gives the protein CASSSQGTGQPQHF.

The rearrangement uses TRBV11-2 and TRBJ2-5; maybe TRBD1 (5 bases). Germline V gives CDR1 SGHAT, CDR2 FQNNGV. Trimming removed 3 bases at V and 7 bases at J, with 15 bases between. The CDR3 consists of 14 residues. The CDR3 sequence: CASSFGMTRGTQYF. DNA of the CDR3: TGTGCCAGCAGCTTTGGCATGACAAGGGGGACCCAGTACTTC.

As to this clonotype: One end of the junction does not line up with germline, which may come from a read error. The chain joins TRBV7-2 to TRBJ2-2; D call uncertain. The CDR3 totals 14 residues. CDR1 and CDR2 (germline): SGHTA, FQGNSA. The CDR3 spells CASSPGLNTGELFF. CDR3 coding DNA: TGTGCTAGCAGCCCGGGCCTCAACACCGGGGAGCTGTTTTTT. The variable domain in full, with the rest retrieved from reference TRBV7-2 and TRBJ2-2, is GAGVSQSPSNKVTEKGKDVELRCDPISGHTALYWYRQSLGQGLEFLIYFQGNSAPDKSGLPSDRFSAERTGGSVSTLTIQRTQQEDSAVYLCASSPGLNTGELFFGEGSRLTVL.

Written as DNA, the CDR3 is TGCAGCGTTGAAGGTAGACATGAGCAGTTCTTC. It translates to CSVEGRHEQFF. The V gene is TRBV29-1, the J gene TRBJ2-1; unclear D gene. CDR3 length: 11 residues. V was trimmed by 1 base and J by 8 bases, leaving 6 bases between them. Germline CDR1 SQVTM, CDR2 ANQGSEA.

The chain has TRBV7-9 and TRBJ2-5; 12 nucleotides line up with TRBD2. With V trimmed by 5 bases and J by 1 base, 5 bases remained unmatched. This CDR3 has 16 residues. Germline CDR1 is SEHNR and CDR2 is FQNEAQ (reference sequence). CDR3 nucleotides: TGTGCCAGCAGCCTCCTACTAGCGGGGGGCCAAGAGACCCAGTACTTC. Amino acids: CASSLLLAGGQETQYF.

By frequency in the sample, this clonotype is medium-sized (0.01 to 0.1%). The genes are TRBV7-3 and TRBJ2-3; D gene ambiguous. The CDR3 covers 13 residues. Trimming took off 1 base at V and 2 bases at J, with 4 bases between the two ends. Germline values: CDR1 SGHTA, CDR2 FQGTGA. CDR3 loop: CASSLSPTDTQYF. CDR3 DNA: TGTGCCAGCAGCTTAAGTCCCACAGATACGCAGTATTTT.

This chain uses TRBV6-5 with TRBJ2-5; D is possibly TRBD2 (6 bases). Trimming shortened V by 4 bases and J by 5 bases, and 8 bases separated the two germline ends. CDR3 length: 12 residues. CDR1 is MNHEY and CDR2 is SVGAGI in the germline V gene. The chain's CDR3 is CASSSEGETQYF. The CDR3 DNA reads as TGTGCCAGCAGTTCGGAGGGGGAGACCCAGTACTTC.

The gene calls are TRBV20-1 and TRBJ1-1; D not certain. Trimming left V 8 bases short and J 7 bases short, with 11 bases between. In germline, CDR1 is DFQATT, CDR2 SNEGSKA (reference sequence). This CDR3 comprises 10 residues. The DNA of the CDR3 is TGCAGTCAGAGTAATGGTGAAGCTTTCTTT. Its translation: CSQSNGEAFF.

The chain links TRBV20-1 to TRBJ1-1; TRBD1 is a possible D gene (5 bases). The CDR3 length is 14 residues. Trimming left V 1 base short and J 3 bases short, with 12 bases between. CDR1 is DFQATT, CDR2 SNEGSKA, per germline (reference sequence). The CDR3 DNA reads TGCAGTGCTAGAGTTGCGGGGGGTTACACTGAAGCTTTCTTT. Translated, it gives CSARVAGGYTEAFF.

V and J are TRBV29-1 and TRBJ2-7; D unresolved. The CDR3 contains 13 residues. Trimming removed 7 bases from V and 6 bases from J, with 19 bases in between. Germline V gene data show CDR1 as SQVTM and CDR2 as ANQGSEA. In DNA form, the CDR3 reads TGCAGCGCCAACAAGCTAAAGGTCTGCGAGCAGTACTTC. Its protein is CSANKLKVCEQYF.

The rearrangement links TRBV29-1 to TRBJ2-1, with 9 bases identical to TRBD2. The CDR3 spans 14 residues. V shed 8 bases and J 8 bases; nucleotides not matched to a gene: 13. CDR1 and CDR2 from the germline V gene are SQVTM and ANQGSEA. CDR3 nucleotides: TGCAGCCACCGTCGAGATAGCGGGAGCGATGAGCAGTTCTTC. Amino acid sequence: CSHRRDSGSDEQFF.

V gene TRBV5-1 combines with J gene TRBJ2-7; D is perhaps TRBD2 (6 bases). The V gene's germline CDR1 is SGHRS and CDR2 YFSETQ. The V end lost 7 bases, the J end lost 3 bases, and 14 bases lay between the germline ends. This CDR3 comprises 13 residues. DNA for the CDR3: TGCGCCAGCGCCTCACGGGGGAACTACGAGCAGTACTTC. It codes for CASASRGNYEQYF.

This clonotype appeared a single time. The chain carries TRBV29-1 and TRBJ1-1; D remains unclear. Germline CDR1 is SQVTM and CDR2 is ANQGSEA. V lost 7 bases to trimming and J lost 3 bases, with 15 bases between them. CDR3 length: 13 residues. The CDR3 here is CSAVRARDTEAFF. The CDR3 bases are TGCAGCGCCGTGCGGGCGAGAGACACTGAAGCTTTCTTT.

The chain has TRBV6-4 and TRBJ1-2; D remains unclear. The CDR3 contains 14 residues. The V gene's germline CDR1 is MRHNA and CDR2 SNTAGT. Trimming removed 2 bases from V and 2 bases from J, with 9 bases in between. In DNA, the CDR3 is TGTGCCAGCAGTGACGGGCACGGAAACTATGGCTACACCTTC. This gives the protein CASSDGHGNYGYTF.